The next 26 T cell receptor beta chains were all read from a single sample in a study of siplizumab effects on memory and regulatory T cells. Profiling relied on immunoSEQ multiplex PCR, and the TCRdb table lists in-frame clones only, not all of them. The sample yields approximately 82,000 clones, about nine tenths seen once. The sample comprised Tregs sorted from blood. The receptors shown here come from a human donor in good health.

V is TRBV29-1 and J is TRBJ1-2; 10 bases agree with TRBD1. Germline CDR1 and CDR2: SQVTM and ANQGSEA. The CDR3 length is 12 residues. Trimming removed 7 bases from V and 5 bases from J; junction bases left unmatched: 4. CDR3 sequence (DNA): TGCAGCGATCGGGACAGGGGATATGGCTACACCTTC. The encoded protein is CSDRDRGYGYTF.

This chain uses TRBV18 with TRBJ1-1; possible D gene TRBD1, 6 bases. Trimming stripped 1 base from V and 0 bases from J, with 18 bases between. The CDR3 is 18 amino acids. The germline V gene encodes CDR1 KGHSH and CDR2 LQKENI. In DNA form, the CDR3 reads TGTGCCAGCTCACCACAAAGCCAGGGGCTAAACATGAACACTGAAGCTTTCTTT. Translating it yields CASSPQSQGLNMNTEAFF. Based on the CDR3 plus reference TRBV18 and TRBJ1-1, the full variable domain is NAGVMQNPRHLVRRRGQEARLRCSPMKGHSHVYWYRQLPEEGLKFMVYLQKENIIDESGMPKERFSAEFPKEGPSILRIQQVVRGDSAAYFCASSPQSQGLNMNTEAFFGQGTRLTVV.

This chain connects TRBV7-2 to TRBJ2-7, with D unresolved. The ends were cut back, 1 base at V and 3 bases at J, with 7 bases in the middle. Germline V lookup: CDR1 SGHTA, CDR2 FQGNSA. The CDR3 consists of 13 residues. CDR3 nucleotide sequence: TGTGCCAGCAGCTTAGATCCAGTCTACGAGCAGTACTTC. This encodes CASSLDPVYEQYF.

The gene calls are TRBV5-1 and TRBJ1-4, with D uncertain. From germline, CDR1 is SGHRS and CDR2 YFSETQ. The CDR3 is made up of 15 amino acids. V gave up 3 bases and J gave up 0 bases, with 9 bases separating them. CDR3 sequence reads: CASSSRAATNEKLFF. The CDR3 DNA sequence: TGCGCCAGCAGCTCAAGGGCGGCAACTAATGAAAAACTGTTTTTT.

The chain carries TRBV19 and TRBJ1-1, with D tentatively TRBD1 (5 bases). Germline CDR1 and CDR2: LNHDA and SQIVND (reference sequence). This CDR3 spans 12 amino acids. V gave up 0 bases and J gave up 8 bases, with 7 bases separating them. The CDR3 DNA is TGTGCCAGTAGTATAGATCGGACAGAAGCTTTCTTT. Its translation: CASSIDRTEAFF.

The chain joins TRBV27 to TRBJ1-4, with D possibly TRBD1 on 6 matching bases. Germline values: CDR1 MNHEY, CDR2 SMNVEV (reference sequence). Trimming took 6 bases from V and 7 from J, leaving 15 bases between them. The CDR3 has 14 residues. CDR3 sequence (DNA): TGTGCCAGCAGACCACAGGGTGGGGGTGAAAAACTGTTTTTT. It yields the protein CASRPQGGGEKLFF.

The chain couples TRBV11-2 to TRBJ1-4, with unresolved D. V gave up 5 bases and J gave up 5 bases, with 6 bases separating them. The germline V gene has CDR1 SGHAT and CDR2 FQNNGV. The CDR3 contains 12 residues. The CDR3 reads CASSRGNEKLFF. CDR3 DNA: TGTGCCAGCAGCCGCGGAAATGAAAAACTGTTTTTT.

V usage is TRBV28 and J usage is TRBJ2-3; no clear D gene. The germline V gene encodes CDR1 MDHEN and CDR2 SYDVKM. This CDR3 has 12 amino acids. Trimming stripped 6 bases from V and 7 bases from J, with 11 bases between. CDR3 loop: CASRGVTHTQYF. CDR3 in DNA: TGTGCCAGCAGGGGCGTAACACATACGCAGTATTTT.

V is TRBV15 and J is TRBJ1-1; TRBD1 is a possible D gene (5 bases). Looked up from germline, CDR1 is LNHNV and CDR2 is YYDKDF (reference sequence). V was cut by 5 bases and J by 5 bases, with 15 bases left in between. The CDR3 extends over 14 amino acids. The CDR3 spells CATSLLGGLTEAFF. The CDR3 DNA follows: TGTGCCACCAGCCTCCTGGGGGGTTTAACTGAAGCTTTCTTT. Complete variable domain (other parts from reference TRBV15 and TRBJ1-1): DAMVIQNPRYQVTQFGKPVTLSCSQTLNHNVMYWYQQKSSQAPKLLFHYYDKDFNNEADTPDNFQSRRPNTSFCFLDIRSPGLGDTAMYLCATSLLGGLTEAFFGQGTRLTVV.

The rearrangement uses TRBV6-6 and TRBJ2-1; D unclear. Germline V gene data show CDR1 as MNHNY and CDR2 as SVGAGI (reference sequence). The CDR3 extends over 13 amino acids. V lost 6 bases and J 0 bases, leaving 6 bases between the germline ends. The CDR3 is CASRGLSYNEQFF. The CDR3 DNA follows: TGTGCCAGCAGAGGGCTCTCCTACAATGAGCAGTTCTTC.

The table lists this clone with a count of one. CDR3 DNA sequence: TGTGCCAGCAGTTTAAGGGCAGGAGAGACCCAGTACTTC. This encodes CASSLRAGETQYF. The chain recombines TRBV28 with TRBJ2-5; the D is unclear. This CDR3 is 13 amino acids long. V was clipped by 2 bases and J by 4 bases, with 8 bases between them. Germline CDR1 and CDR2: MDHEN and SYDVKM. The full variable domain, rest sourced from reference TRBV28 and TRBJ2-5, is DVKVTQSSRYLVKRTGEKVFLECVQDMDHENMFWYRQDPGLGLRLIYFSYDVKMKEKGDIPEGYSVSREKKERFSLILESASTNQTSMYLCASSLRAGETQYFGPGTRLLVL.

This clone appeared a few times. The chain uses TRBV6-5 and TRBJ1-2; D is ambiguous. This CDR3 is built from 16 residues. Trimming removed 1 base at V and 4 bases at J, with 16 bases between. Germline CDR1 and CDR2: MNHEY and SVGAGI. This CDR3 reads CASSYFPQKETYGYTF. CDR3 DNA sequence: TGTGCCAGCAGTTACTTTCCTCAAAAGGAAACCTATGGCTACACCTTC.

The V call is TRBV6-1, the J call TRBJ2-7; perhaps TRBD1 as D (6 bases). The germline V gene has CDR1 MNHNS and CDR2 SASEGT. The length of the CDR3 is 19 residues. The V gene lost 1 base and the J gene lost 0 bases, with 22 bases spanning the gap. Here the CDR3 reads CASSEVVGQTVRSSYEQYF. The DNA for the CDR3 is TGTGCCAGCAGTGAAGTCGTGGGACAAACTGTTAGGAGCTCCTACGAGCAGTACTTC.

The chain joins TRBV5-4 to TRBJ1-4; the D gene is possibly TRBD1 (6 bases). V lost 6 bases to trimming and J lost 1 base, with 16 bases between them. Germline CDR1 SGHNT, CDR2 YYREEE (reference sequence). The CDR3 loop spans 16 amino acids. The CDR3 loop is CASTYLGGGTNEKLFF. CDR3 DNA: TGTGCCAGCACCTACTTGGGAGGGGGAACTAATGAAAAACTGTTTTTT.

CDR3 sequence reads: CSVEGASRYF. The CDR3 coding sequence is TGCAGCGTTGAAGGGGCCAGCCGGTACTTC. This rearrangement joins TRBV29-1 to TRBJ2-5; D is unresolved. Germline CDR1 reads SQVTM; CDR2 reads ANQGSEA. The CDR3 length is 10 residues. Trimming pared 1 base from V and 13 bases from J, leaving 10 bases between.

The rearrangement uses TRBV7-3 and TRBJ1-1; D unresolved. The CDR3 covers 13 residues. Germline V lookup: CDR1 SGHTA, CDR2 FQGTGA. V dropped 6 bases and J dropped 3 bases, with 11 bases sitting between them. The CDR3 here is CASSFTADTEAFF. In DNA, the CDR3 is TGTGCCAGCAGTTTTACCGCGGACACTGAAGCTTTCTTT.

The chain employs TRBV10-3 and TRBJ1-1; D unclear. This CDR3 region has 12 residues. The V end was cut by 3 bases, the J end by 10 bases, with 12 bases between. CDR1 and CDR2 from the germline V gene are ENHRY and SYGVKD. The CDR3 region has the DNA TGTGCCATCAGTGAAGGTGGGAAAGGAGCTTTCTTT. Its protein is CAISEGGKGAFF.

The chain links TRBV28 to TRBJ2-3; D is perhaps TRBD2 (6 bases). Germline values: CDR1 MDHEN, CDR2 SYDVKM. V lost 2 bases and J 2 bases, leaving 8 bases between the germline ends. This CDR3 has 14 residues. The CDR3 bases are TGTGCCAGCAGTTTAAGCGGGTACACAGATACGCAGTATTTT. As protein: CASSLSGYTDTQYF.

V usage is TRBV27 and J usage is TRBJ1-2; maybe TRBD1 (6 bases). Trimming removed 5 bases from V and 4 bases from J, with 11 bases in between. Germline lookup yields CDR1 MNHEY and CDR2 SMNVEV (reference sequence). This CDR3 is 13 amino acids long. CDR3 region: CASSGGASYGYTF. Here the CDR3 DNA reads TGTGCCAGCAGTGGGGGGGCGTCCTATGGCTACACCTTC.

With respect to this clone: The junction departs from germline at one end; a sequencing error may be responsible. The V and J genes are TRBV18 and TRBJ2-7; D call uncertain. This CDR3 contains 13 residues. Germline values: CDR1 KGHSH, CDR2 LQKENI. The CDR3 DNA reads TGTGCCGGCTCACCATTTACGGCTGACGAGCAGTACTTC. Protein product: CAGSPFTADEQYF.

This chain links TRBV6-1 with TRBJ1-2; D is perhaps TRBD1 (6 bases). The CDR3 runs to 14 residues. V was trimmed by 6 bases and J by 0 bases, leaving 11 bases between them. Germline values: CDR1 MNHNS, CDR2 SASEGT. CDR3 residues: CASSGQLANYGYTF. CDR3 nucleotide sequence: TGTGCCAGCAGCGGACAGTTAGCTAACTATGGCTACACCTTC.

The gene calls are TRBV6-6 and TRBJ2-2, with D unclear. Trimming removed 5 bases from V and 7 bases from J, with 8 bases in between. This CDR3 has 12 residues. Germline CDR1 and CDR2: MNHNY and SVGAGI (reference sequence). This CDR3 reads CASSQFSGELFF. DNA of the CDR3: TGTGCCAGCAGTCAATTCAGCGGGGAGCTGTTTTTT.

This CDR3 is CASLNSGANVLTF. The CDR3 DNA reads as TGCGCCAGCCTCAACTCTGGGGCCAACGTCCTGACTTTC. The chain recombines TRBV10-1 with TRBJ2-6; the D is unclear. In germline, CDR1 is WNHNN, CDR2 SYGVQD (reference sequence). The CDR3 extends over 13 amino acids. V was pared by 8 bases and J by 0 bases, with 5 bases between.

The genes are TRBV5-6 and TRBJ2-3, with TRBD1 as a possible D gene (6 bases). Germline V gene lookup returns CDR1 SGHDT and CDR2 YYEEEE. Trimming shortened V by 2 bases and J by 0 bases, and 16 bases separated the two germline ends. The CDR3 length is 17 residues. In nucleotides, the CDR3 is TGTGCCAGCAGCTTTATATATGGACAGTATAGCACAGATACGCAGTATTTT. This codes for CASSFIYGQYSTDTQYF.

The genes are TRBV25-1 and TRBJ1-6, with D tentatively TRBD1 (5 bases). This CDR3 is built from 16 residues. Germline V gives CDR1 MGHDK, CDR2 SYGVNS. V lost 4 bases and J lost 0, with 10 bases in between. For the CDR3, the DNA is TGTGCCAGCAGTGCAGATCAGGGCTCCTATAATTCACCCCTCCACTTT. Protein: CASSADQGSYNSPLHF. The full variable domain, completed using reference TRBV25-1 and TRBJ1-6, is EADIYQTPRYLVIGTGKKITLECSQTMGHDKMYWYQQDPGMELHLIHYSYGVNSTEKGDLSSESTVSRIRTEHFPLTLESARPSHTSQYLCASSADQGSYNSPLHFGNGTRLTVT.

The V gene is TRBV6-6, the J gene TRBJ2-7; D is undetermined. The length of the CDR3 is 13 residues. V gave up 4 bases and J gave up 1 base, with 8 bases separating them. Germline loops: CDR1 MNHNY, CDR2 SVGAGI (reference sequence). The CDR3 loop is CASSSRESYEQYF. The CDR3 DNA sequence: TGTGCCAGCAGTTCCCGCGAATCCTACGAGCAGTACTTC.